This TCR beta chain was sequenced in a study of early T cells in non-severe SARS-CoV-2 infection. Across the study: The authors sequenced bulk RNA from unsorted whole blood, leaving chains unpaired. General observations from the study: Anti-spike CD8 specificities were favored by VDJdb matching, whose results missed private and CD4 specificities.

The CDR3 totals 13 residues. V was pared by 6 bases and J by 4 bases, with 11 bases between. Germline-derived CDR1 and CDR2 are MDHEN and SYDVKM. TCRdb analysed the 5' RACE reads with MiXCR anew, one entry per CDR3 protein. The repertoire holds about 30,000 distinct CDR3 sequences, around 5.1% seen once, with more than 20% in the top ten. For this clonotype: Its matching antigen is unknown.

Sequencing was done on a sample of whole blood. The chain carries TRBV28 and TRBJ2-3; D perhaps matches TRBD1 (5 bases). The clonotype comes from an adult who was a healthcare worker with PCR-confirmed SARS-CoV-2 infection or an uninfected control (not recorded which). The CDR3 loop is CASSTSGSDTQYF. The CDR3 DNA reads TGTGCCAGCAGCACTTCAGGGTCAGATACGCAGTATTTT.